This is a list of T cell receptor beta chains from one sample in a study of blood T cell repertoires in COVID-19. Generated by immunoSEQ multiplex PCR, the TCRdb table keeps only in-frame clones and is missing some. The sample lists about 240,000 clones, roughly nine tenths seen once, with about 7% in the top ten. The sequenced sample consisted of peripheral blood. The receptors were gathered from a man in his 60s who had recovered from COVID-19. CDR3s include the opening cysteine and the closing phenylalanine or tryptophan. The order of the fields is J gene, CDR3 length, V gene, CDR3 protein.

J: TRBJ2-1
length: 15
V: TRBV19
CDR3: CASRRDSSSYNEQFF

J: TRBJ2-7
length: 11
V: TRBV11-2
CDR3: CASSRGGEQYF

J: TRBJ2-5
length: 12
V: TRBV7-8
CDR3: CASSFAQETQYF

J: TRBJ2-5
length: 14
V: TRBV5-1
CDR3: CASSGGTVQETQYF

J: TRBJ2-7
length: 15
V: TRBV2
CDR3: CASSVPGTPNYEQYF

J: TRBJ2-6
length: 15
V: TRBV18
CDR3: CASSPRQMGANVLTF

J: TRBJ2-3
length: 14
V: TRBV24-1
CDR3: CATSDLGVTDTQYF

J: TRBJ2-6
length: 14
V: TRBV25-1
CDR3: CASRGDSGANVLTF

J: TRBJ2-7
length: 14
V: TRBV3-1/TRBV3-2
CDR3: CASSSGRPGNEQYF

J: TRBJ1-5
length: 13
V: TRBV6-5
CDR3: CATGDSGNQPQHF

J: TRBJ2-3
length: 15
V: TRBV5-1
CDR3: CASSLTSGGPDTQYF

J: TRBJ2-7
length: 14
V: TRBV7-8
CDR3: CASSFGTGDYEQYF

J: TRBJ2-1
length: 12
V: TRBV28
CDR3: CASLAVRIEQFF

J: TRBJ2-7
length: 12
V: TRBV6-2/TRBV6-3
CDR3: CASSYINYEQYF

J: TRBJ2-5
length: 12
V: TRBV19
CDR3: CASRARGETQYF

J: TRBJ1-5
length: 18
V: TRBV6-1
CDR3: CASSDKGQRTYSNQPQHF

J: TRBJ2-3
length: 16
V: TRBV7-2
CDR3: CASSWVSRGAGDTQYF

J: TRBJ2-3
length: 14
V: TRBV10-1
CDR3: CASSSGTSTDTQYF

J: TRBJ2-3
length: 16
V: TRBV5-1
CDR3: CASSPVGTGGEDTQYF

J: TRBJ2-3
length: 15
V: TRBV5-1
CDR3: CASSRVAGVGDTQYF

J: TRBJ1-2
length: 17
V: TRBV24-1
CDR3: CATSDLGRGQGAHGYTF

J: TRBJ2-3
length: 15
V: TRBV19
CDR3: CASSTTGGRWDTQYF

J: TRBJ2-4
length: 18
V: TRBV10-1
CDR3: CASSESALTGGVRDIQYF

J: TRBJ2-5
length: 18
V: TRBV6-1
CDR3: CASSAGGLAGAWGETQYF

J: TRBJ2-7
length: 13
V: TRBV28
CDR3: CASRTSGSYEQYF

J: TRBJ1-5
length: 15
V: TRBV9
CDR3: CASSGTGENNQPQHF

J: TRBJ2-3
length: 16
V: TRBV24-1
CDR3: CATSDAGLAGGNTQYF

J: TRBJ2-5
length: 16
V: TRBV9
CDR3: CASSVGSTGVGETQYF

J: TRBJ2-3
length: 14
V: TRBV6-5
CDR3: CASRLDGYTDTQYF

J: TRBJ2-3
length: 12
V: TRBV9
CDR3: CASSVTAYTQYF

J: TRBJ2-6
length: 17
V: TRBV28
CDR3: CASNTGTGAGGANVLTF

J: TRBJ2-6
length: 15
V: TRBV2
CDR3: CAREGSVSGANVLTF

J: TRBJ2-1
length: 14
V: TRBV19
CDR3: CASSRQGWNNEQFF

J: TRBJ1-6
length: 15
V: TRBV7-2
CDR3: CASSRTGGYNSPLHF

J: TRBJ2-2
length: 15
V: TRBV4-1
CDR3: CASSTGTIRTGELFF

J: TRBJ2-7
length: 15
V: TRBV27
CDR3: CATQGRPTGAYEQYF

J: TRBJ1-2
length: 13
V: TRBV12-3/TRBV12-4
CDR3: CASSRLRTGRYTF

J: TRBJ1-5
length: 14
V: TRBV6-5
CDR3: CASGGLMGIEPQHF

J: TRBJ1-4
length: 15
V: TRBV6-5
CDR3: CASRLQVATNEKLFF

J: TRBJ2-5
length: 19
V: TRBV4-1
CDR3: CASSQDQAGVLSIGETQYF

J: TRBJ2-3
length: 13
V: TRBV7-9
CDR3: CASGQFFTDTQYF

J: TRBJ2-5
length: 17
V: TRBV24-1
CDR3: CATSDLPDRVDRETQYF

J: TRBJ1-2
length: 13
V: TRBV12-3/TRBV12-4
CDR3: CASSPGTGLGYTF

J: TRBJ2-3
length: 14
V: TRBV4-1
CDR3: CASSQVVAFDTQYF

J: TRBJ1-6
length: 15
V: TRBV4-2
CDR3: CASSQSRNYNSPLHF

J: TRBJ2-1
length: 16
V: TRBV3-1/TRBV3-2
CDR3: CASSHYRAGAYNEQFF

J: TRBJ2-7
length: 14
V: TRBV10-3
CDR3: CAISGQGYSYEQYF

J: TRBJ1-5
length: 14
V: TRBV27
CDR3: CASGGAPGNQPQHF

J: TRBJ1-2
length: 13
V: TRBV12-3/TRBV12-4
CDR3: CASSFGVASGYTF

J: TRBJ2-5
length: 14
V: TRBV2
CDR3: CASRRTGWARTQYF

J: TRBJ1-5
length: 15
V: TRBV6-5
CDR3: CASSYSGQQRQPQHF

J: TRBJ2-1
length: 15
V: TRBV10-1
CDR3: CASSESDRVVNEQFF

J: TRBJ2-1
length: 15
V: TRBV2
CDR3: CASSGNGDWYSEQFF

J: TRBJ2-4
length: 15
V: TRBV11-2
CDR3: CASSLDPRAKNIQYF

J: TRBJ1-2
length: 14
V: TRBV5-4
CDR3: CASSHTGSAYGYTF

J: TRBJ1-1
length: 16
V: TRBV7-9
CDR3: CASSPYAGARNTEAFF

J: TRBJ1-5
length: 15
V: TRBV19
CDR3: CASTPQGNSNQPQHF